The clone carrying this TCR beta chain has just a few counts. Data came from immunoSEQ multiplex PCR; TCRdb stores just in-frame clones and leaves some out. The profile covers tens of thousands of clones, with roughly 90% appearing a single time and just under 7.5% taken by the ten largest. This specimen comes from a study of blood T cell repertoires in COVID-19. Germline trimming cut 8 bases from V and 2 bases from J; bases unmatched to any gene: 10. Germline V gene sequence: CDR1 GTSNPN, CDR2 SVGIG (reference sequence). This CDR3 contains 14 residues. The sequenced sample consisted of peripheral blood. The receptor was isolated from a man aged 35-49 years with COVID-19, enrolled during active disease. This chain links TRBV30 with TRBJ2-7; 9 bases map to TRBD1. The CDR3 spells CALSRTGETYEQYF. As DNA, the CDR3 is TGTGCCCTGTCGAGGACAGGGGAAACCTACGAGCAGTACTTC. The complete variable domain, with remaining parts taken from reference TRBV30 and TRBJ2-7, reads SQTIHQWPATLVQPVGSPLSLECTVEGTSNPNLYWYRQAAGRGLQLLFYSVGIGQISSEVPQNLSASRPQDRQFILSSKKLLLSDSGFYLCALSRTGETYEQYFGPGTRLTVT.